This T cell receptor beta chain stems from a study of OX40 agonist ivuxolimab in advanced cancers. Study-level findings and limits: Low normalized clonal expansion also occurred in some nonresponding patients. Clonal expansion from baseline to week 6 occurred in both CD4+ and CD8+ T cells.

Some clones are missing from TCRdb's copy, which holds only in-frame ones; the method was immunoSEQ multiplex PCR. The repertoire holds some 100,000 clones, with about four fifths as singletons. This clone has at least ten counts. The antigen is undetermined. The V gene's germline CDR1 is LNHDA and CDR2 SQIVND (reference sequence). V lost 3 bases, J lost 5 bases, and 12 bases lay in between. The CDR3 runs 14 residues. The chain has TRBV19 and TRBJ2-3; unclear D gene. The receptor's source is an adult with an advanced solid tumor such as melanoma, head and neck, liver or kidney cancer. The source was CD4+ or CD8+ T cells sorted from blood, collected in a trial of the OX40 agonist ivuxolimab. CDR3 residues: CASSIARSGDTQYF. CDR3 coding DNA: TGTGCCAGTAGTATCGCCAGGTCGGGAGATACGCAGTATTTT.